The rows below give T cell receptor beta chains drawn from one sample of a study of beta chain features in type 1 diabetes. Clones were sequenced by immunoSEQ multiplex PCR, and TCRdb holds only the in-frame ones, with some missing. In the table there are a few hundred thousand clones, around 10% of which are singletons. What was sequenced was central memory CD4+ T cells from blood. These receptors all stem from a man aged 25 to 45 with type 1 diabetes. The CDR3 runs from the conserved cysteine through the conserved F or W. The D gene is left open where the match is weak. A clone size is listed for some rows: how often the clone was seen (once, few, many), or a class if it is expanded.

-,many,TRBJ1-5,TRBV16,CASSQSGRGNQPQHF,TGTGCCAGCAGCCAATCCGGCAGGGGAAATCAGCCCCAGCATTTT
-,few,TRBJ1-4,TRBV18,CASSPRGPEVEKLFF,TGTGCCAGCTCACCGCGGGGGCCCGAGGTTGAAAAACTGTTTTTT
-,few,TRBJ1-1,TRBV5-4,CASSFWQNTEAFF,TGTGCCAGCAGCTTTTGGCAGAACACTGAAGCTTTCTTT
-,-,TRBJ2-4,TRBV7-8,CASSPSSRDFQYF,TGTGCCAGCAGCCCATCTTCCCGGGACTTTCAGTACTTC
-,few,TRBJ1-1,TRBV27,CASSWRAVNTEAFF,TGTGCCAGCAGTTGGAGGGCGGTGAACACTGAAGCTTTCTTT
TRBD1,few,TRBJ2-7,TRBV7-8,CASSPIYRTGNEQYF,TGTGCCAGCAGCCCGATCTACAGGACAGGTAACGAGCAGTACTTC
-,few,TRBJ2-1,TRBV10-3,CAISESEENEQFF,TGTGCCATCAGTGAGTCGGAAGAAAATGAGCAGTTCTTC
TRBD1,-,TRBJ2-5,TRBV19,CASSIRGRGQETQYF,TGTGCCAGTAGTATCAGGGGGCGAGGGCAAGAGACCCAGTACTTC
-,-,TRBJ1-2,TRBV5-4,CASSPPGSDYGYTF,TGTGCCAGCAGCCCCCCTGGGTCTGACTATGGCTACACCTTC
-,-,TRBJ2-5,TRBV5-6,CASSLWDQETQYF,TGTGCCAGCAGCTTATGGGACCAAGAGACCCAGTACTTC
-,-,TRBJ2-2,TRBV2,CASSPQGYTGELFF,TGTGCCAGCAGTCCCCAGGGGTACACCGGGGAGCTGTTTTTT
TRBD2,many,TRBJ2-7,TRBV5-1,CASSDRTSYSEQYF,TGCGCCAGCAGCGACCGGACTAGCTACTCCGAGCAGTACTTC
-,few,TRBJ1-5,TRBV27,CASSFLREQPQHF,TGTGCCAGCAGTTTCCTACGGGAACAGCCCCAGCATTTT
TRBD2,few,TRBJ2-3,TRBV6-5,CASSYIAGVSDTQYF,TGTGCCAGCAGTTACATCGCGGGAGTGTCAGATACGCAGTATTTT
-,-,TRBJ1-2,TRBV5-6,CASSAGYANYGYTF,TGTGCCAGCAGCGCGGGATACGCTAACTATGGCTACACCTTC
-,-,TRBJ2-3,TRBV4-1,CASSQPRGSADTQYF,TGCGCCAGCAGCCAACCCAGGGGTTCGGCAGATACGCAGTATTTT
-,-,TRBJ1-5,TRBV10-3,CAIKGGQRQPQHF,TGTGCCATCAAGGGTGGACAGAGACAGCCCCAGCATTTT
TRBD1,-,TRBJ1-2,TRBV25-1,CASSSGTGYDGYTF,TGTGCCAGCAGCTCCGGGACAGGTTACGATGGCTACACCTTC
-,few,TRBJ2-5,TRBV6-5,CASSYSGTTSQETQYF,TGTGCCAGCAGTTACTCCGGGACAACGAGTCAAGAGACCCAGTACTTC
-,-,TRBJ2-2,TRBV5-1,CASSLDGLDTGELFF,TGCGCCAGCAGCTTGGACGGGTTAGACACCGGGGAGCTGTTTTTT
TRBD2,-,TRBJ2-2,TRBV7-7,CASSPSSGNANTGELFF,TGTGCTAGCAGCCCTTCTAGCGGGAACGCGAACACCGGGGAGCTGTTTTTT
TRBD1,-,TRBJ1-2,TRBV6-1,CASSGTGGSYGYTF,TGTGCCAGCAGTGGGACAGGGGGCAGCTATGGCTACACCTTC
TRBD1,few,TRBJ2-1,TRBV2,CASSPGTGLNNEQFF,TGTGCCAGCAGTCCTGGGACAGGGCTGAACAATGAGCAGTTCTTC
-,-,TRBJ1-1,TRBV6-5,CASSYKVMNTEAFF,TGTGCCAGCAGTTATAAGGTCATGAACACTGAAGCTTTCTTT
-,-,TRBJ2-7,TRBV28,CASGITGPYEQYF,TGTGCCAGCGGGATTACAGGGCCCTACGAGCAGTACTTC
-,-,TRBJ2-1,TRBV6-5,CASRAGLYTNEQFF,TGTGCCAGCAGGGCGGGACTCTACACCAATGAGCAGTTCTTC
-,few,TRBJ2-5,TRBV5-1,CASSRDGLETQYF,TGCGCCAGCTCTAGGGACGGACTAGAGACCCAGTACTTC
-,few,TRBJ2-5,TRBV7-9,CASSTGSGETQYF,TGTGCCAGCAGTACAGGGTCCGGGGAGACCCAGTACTTC
TRBD1,few,TRBJ1-2,TRBV18,CASSPTLNRGLNGYTF,TGTGCCAGCTCACCAACTTTAAACAGGGGGCTCAATGGCTACACCTTC
-,-,TRBJ2-7,TRBV13,CASSYLCASSYEQYF,-
-,few,TRBJ1-2,TRBV6-6,CASTSSEMGYTF,TGTGCCAGCACCAGCTCCGAGATGGGCTACACCTTC
-,-,TRBJ1-2,TRBV28,CASSFTDGYTF,TGTGCCAGCAGTTTCACAGATGGCTACACCTTC
-,-,TRBJ1-2,TRBV2,CASSDRDGYTF,TGTGCCAGCAGTGACCGCGATGGCTACACCTTC
TRBD1,-,TRBJ2-7,TRBV6-5,CASSLRTGLYEQYF,TGTGCCAGCAGCCTTCGGACAGGTCTTTACGAGCAGTACTTC
-,-,TRBJ1-5,TRBV4-1,CASSPRRDVSNQPQHF,TGTGCCAGCAGCCCAAGGCGGGACGTCAGCAATCAGCCCCAGCATTTT
-,-,TRBJ1-3,TRBV27,CASSREGSPVNTIYF,TGTGCCAGCAGTCGAGAAGGATCACCAGTCAACACCATATATTTT
TRBD1,-,TRBJ1-1,TRBV7-3,CASSWTGGTEAFF,TGTGCCAGCAGCTGGACAGGGGGCACTGAAGCTTTCTTT
TRBD1,-,TRBJ2-2,TRBV7-2,CASSLGQPNTGELFF,TGTGCCAGCAGCTTGGGACAGCCTAACACCGGGGAGCTGTTTTTT
-,few,TRBJ2-7,TRBV11-3,CASSLVSGMSSYEQYF,TGTGCCAGCAGCTTAGTTTCGGGTATGAGCTCCTACGAGCAGTACTTC
TRBD2,-,TRBJ2-5,TRBV5-8,CASGLVVETQYF,TGTGCCAGCGGACTAGTAGTGGAGACCCAGTACTTC
-,few,TRBJ2-2,TRBV7-6,CASSLVRPGTGELFF,TGTGCCAGCAGCTTAGTCCGGCCGGGCACCGGGGAGCTGTTTTTT
-,few,TRBJ1-1,TRBV6-6,CASSYSGQANTEAFF,TGTGCCAGCAGTTACTCGGGACAAGCGAACACTGAAGCTTTCTTT
-,-,TRBJ1-4,TRBV7-9,CASSPGPEEKLFF,TGTGCCAGCAGCCCCGGTCCTGAGGAAAAACTGTTTTTT
-,-,TRBJ2-3,TRBV27,CASSLGIPTDTQYF,TGTGCCAGCAGTTTAGGCATACCCACAGATACGCAGTATTTT
TRBD2,-,TRBJ2-5,TRBV6-6,CASSLAGETQYF,TGTGCCAGCAGCCTAGCGGGGGAGACCCAGTACTTC
TRBD1,few,TRBJ1-1,TRBV7-6,CASSIGTGNTEAFF,TGTGCCAGCAGCATCGGGACAGGGAACACTGAAGCTTTCTTT
TRBD1,few,TRBJ2-3,TRBV7-9,CASILGRRQGASDTQYF,TGTGCCAGCATCTTAGGGAGGAGACAGGGGGCATCAGATACGCAGTATTTT
-,-,TRBJ1-1,TRBV28,CASRGSGGTEAFF,TGTGCCAGCAGGGGGTCCGGGGGGACTGAAGCTTTCTTT
-,few,TRBJ2-6,TRBV7-9,CASSLAPASGANVLTF,TGTGCCAGCAGCTTAGCACCGGCCTCTGGGGCCAACGTCCTGACTTTC
TRBD1,few,TRBJ2-1,TRBV5-1,CASSLGTGPYNEQFF,TGCGCCAGCAGCCTAGGGACAGGACCCTACAATGAGCAGTTCTTC
TRBD2,few,TRBJ2-7,TRBV28,CASSLLGTSGTYEQYF,TGTGCCAGCAGTTTATTGGGGACTAGCGGTACCTACGAGCAGTACTTC
-,few,TRBJ1-1,TRBV19,CASSITARRTEAFF,TGTGCCAGTAGTATTACGGCCCGGCGCACTGAAGCTTTCTTT
-,-,TRBJ2-5,TRBV2,CASSEYQETQYF,TGTGCCAGCAGTGAATACCAAGAGACCCAGTACTTC
TRBD1,-,TRBJ1-2,TRBV25-1,CASSELDRDNYGYTF,TGTGCCAGCAGTGAATTGGACAGGGACAACTATGGCTACACCTTC
TRBD2,few,TRBJ2-7,TRBV6-1,CASSREREASYEQYF,TGTGCCAGCAGTAGGGAGCGGGAGGCCTCCTACGAGCAGTACTTC